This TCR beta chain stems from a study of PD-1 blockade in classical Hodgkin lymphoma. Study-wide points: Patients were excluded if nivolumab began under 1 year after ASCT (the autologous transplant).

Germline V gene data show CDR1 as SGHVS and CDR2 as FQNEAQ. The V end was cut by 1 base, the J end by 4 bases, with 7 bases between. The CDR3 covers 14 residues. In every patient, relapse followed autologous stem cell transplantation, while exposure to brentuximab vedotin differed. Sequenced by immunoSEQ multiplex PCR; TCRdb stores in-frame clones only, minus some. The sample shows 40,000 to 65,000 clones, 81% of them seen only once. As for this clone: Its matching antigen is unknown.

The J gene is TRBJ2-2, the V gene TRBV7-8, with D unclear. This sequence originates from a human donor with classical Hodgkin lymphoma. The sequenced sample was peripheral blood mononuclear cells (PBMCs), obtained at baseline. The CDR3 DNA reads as TGTGCCAGCAGCTTAGACCTACTCACCGGGGAGCTGTTTTTT. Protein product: CASSLDLLTGELFF.